Listed here is a single T cell receptor beta chain. Its specificity is unknown. Profiling relied on immunoSEQ multiplex PCR, and the TCRdb table lists in-frame clones only, not all of them. The sample holds more than 60,000 clones, around 83% seen once. Germline CDR1 is MNHEY and CDR2 is SVGAGI. This CDR3 is 16 amino acids long. Between the trimmed V and J ends, which lost 0 bases and 9 bases, there was a span of 15 bases. This sample is drawn from a study of OX40 agonist ivuxolimab in advanced cancers. Whole-study context: Ivuxolimab was delivered to patients intravenously every 2 weeks at doses spanning 0.01 to 10 mg/kg. Aged roughly 23 to 90 with a mean of roughly 63 years, they were 82.7% male. Study-wide results and caveats: Averaged across samples, CD8+ T cells carried more expanded clones than CD4+ did.

On cycle 4 day 1 and cycle 7 day 1, as well as at baseline, blood was sampled. Sequences were derived from CD4+ or CD8+ T cells sorted from blood, sampled in a trial of the OX40 agonist ivuxolimab. J is TRBJ1-6 and V is TRBV6-5; weak D call: TRBD1 (6 bases). The origin of this receptor is an adult with an advanced solid tumor such as melanoma, head and neck, liver or kidney cancer. CDR3 bases: TGTGCCAGCAGTTACTCTGGGGGCGAGCTGGGTTCACCCCTCCACTTT. Translating gives CASSYSGGELGSPLHF.